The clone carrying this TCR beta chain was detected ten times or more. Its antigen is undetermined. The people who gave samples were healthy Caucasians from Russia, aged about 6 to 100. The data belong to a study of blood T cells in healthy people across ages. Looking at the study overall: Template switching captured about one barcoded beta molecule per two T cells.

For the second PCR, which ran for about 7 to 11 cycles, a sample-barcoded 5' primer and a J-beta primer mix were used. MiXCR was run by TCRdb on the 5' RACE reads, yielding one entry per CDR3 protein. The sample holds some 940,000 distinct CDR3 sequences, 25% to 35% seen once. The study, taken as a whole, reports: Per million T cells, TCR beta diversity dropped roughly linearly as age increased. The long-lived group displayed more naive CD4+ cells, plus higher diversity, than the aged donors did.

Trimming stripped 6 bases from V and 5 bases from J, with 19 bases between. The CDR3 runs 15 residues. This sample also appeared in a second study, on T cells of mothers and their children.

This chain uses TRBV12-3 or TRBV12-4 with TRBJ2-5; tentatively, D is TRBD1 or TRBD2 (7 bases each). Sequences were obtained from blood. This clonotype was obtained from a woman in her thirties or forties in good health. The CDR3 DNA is TGTGCCAGCAGGGAGGGGAGGGGGCGGAGGGAGACCCAGTACTTC. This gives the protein CASREGRGRRETQYF.